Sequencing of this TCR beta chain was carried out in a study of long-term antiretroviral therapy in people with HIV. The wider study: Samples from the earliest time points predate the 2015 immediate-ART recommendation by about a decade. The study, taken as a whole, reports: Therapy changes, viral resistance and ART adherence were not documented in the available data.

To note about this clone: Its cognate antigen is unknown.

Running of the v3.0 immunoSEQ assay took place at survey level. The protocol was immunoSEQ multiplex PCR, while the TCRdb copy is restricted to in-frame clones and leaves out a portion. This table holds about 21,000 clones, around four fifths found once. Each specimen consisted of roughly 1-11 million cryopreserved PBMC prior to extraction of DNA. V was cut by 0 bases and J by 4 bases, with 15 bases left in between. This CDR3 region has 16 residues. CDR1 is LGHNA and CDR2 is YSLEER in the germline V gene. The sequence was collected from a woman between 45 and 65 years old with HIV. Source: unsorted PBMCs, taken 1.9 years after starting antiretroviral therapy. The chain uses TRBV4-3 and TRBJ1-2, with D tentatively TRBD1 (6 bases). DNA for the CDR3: TGCGCCAGCAGCCAAGATATGACGGGGGCGTTCTATGGCTACACCTTC. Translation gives CASSQDMTGAFYGYTF.